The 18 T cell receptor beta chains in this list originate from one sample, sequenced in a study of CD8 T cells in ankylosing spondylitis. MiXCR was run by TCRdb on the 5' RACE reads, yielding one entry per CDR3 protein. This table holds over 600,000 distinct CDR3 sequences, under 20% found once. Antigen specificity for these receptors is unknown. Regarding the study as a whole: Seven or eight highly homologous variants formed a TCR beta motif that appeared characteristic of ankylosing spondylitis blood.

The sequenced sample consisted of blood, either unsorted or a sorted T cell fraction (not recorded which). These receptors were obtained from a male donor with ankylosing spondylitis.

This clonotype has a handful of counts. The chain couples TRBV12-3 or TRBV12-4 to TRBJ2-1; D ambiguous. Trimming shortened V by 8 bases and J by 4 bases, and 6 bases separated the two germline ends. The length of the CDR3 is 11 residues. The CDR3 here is CASALYNEQFF. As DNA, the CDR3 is TGTGCCAGCGCCCTATACAATGAGCAGTTCTTC.

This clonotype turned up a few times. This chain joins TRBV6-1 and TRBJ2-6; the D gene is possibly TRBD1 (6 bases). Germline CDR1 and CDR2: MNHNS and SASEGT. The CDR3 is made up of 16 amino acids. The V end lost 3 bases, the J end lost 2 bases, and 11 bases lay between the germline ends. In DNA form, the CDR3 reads TGTGCCAGCAGTGACAGGACAGCAACTGGGGCCAACGTCCTGACTTTC. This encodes CASSDRTATGANVLTF.

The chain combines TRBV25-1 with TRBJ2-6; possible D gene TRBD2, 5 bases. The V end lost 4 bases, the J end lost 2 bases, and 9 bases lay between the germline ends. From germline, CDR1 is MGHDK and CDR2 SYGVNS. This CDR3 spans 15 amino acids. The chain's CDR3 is CASSGGFPGANVLTF. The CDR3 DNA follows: TGTGCCAGCAGTGGAGGGTTCCCTGGGGCCAACGTCCTGACTTTC.

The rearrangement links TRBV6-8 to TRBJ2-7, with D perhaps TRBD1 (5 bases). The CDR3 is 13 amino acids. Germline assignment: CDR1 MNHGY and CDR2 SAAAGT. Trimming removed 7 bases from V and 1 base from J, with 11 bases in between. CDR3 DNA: TGTGCCAGCAAAAGGGGCCCTTCCTACGAGCAGTACTTC. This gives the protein CASKRGPSYEQYF.

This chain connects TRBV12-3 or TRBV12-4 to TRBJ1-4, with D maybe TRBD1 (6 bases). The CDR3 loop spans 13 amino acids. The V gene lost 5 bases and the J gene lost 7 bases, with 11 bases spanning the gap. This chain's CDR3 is CASSPDRLEKLFF. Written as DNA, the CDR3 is TGTGCCAGCAGTCCCGACAGGCTTGAAAAACTGTTTTTT.

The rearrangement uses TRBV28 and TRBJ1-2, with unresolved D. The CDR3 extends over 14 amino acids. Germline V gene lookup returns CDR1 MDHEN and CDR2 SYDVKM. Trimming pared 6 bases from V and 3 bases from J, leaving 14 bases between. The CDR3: CASRATDGDYGYTF. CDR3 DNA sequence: TGTGCCAGCAGAGCTACCGATGGGGACTATGGCTACACCTTC.

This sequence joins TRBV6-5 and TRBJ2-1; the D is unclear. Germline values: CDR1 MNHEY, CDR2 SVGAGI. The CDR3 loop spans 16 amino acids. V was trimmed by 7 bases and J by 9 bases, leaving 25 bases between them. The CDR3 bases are TGTGCCAGCAATTCCGAGAGGTTGTTTAAATCTGGTGAGCAGTTCTTC. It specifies CASNSERLFKSGEQFF.

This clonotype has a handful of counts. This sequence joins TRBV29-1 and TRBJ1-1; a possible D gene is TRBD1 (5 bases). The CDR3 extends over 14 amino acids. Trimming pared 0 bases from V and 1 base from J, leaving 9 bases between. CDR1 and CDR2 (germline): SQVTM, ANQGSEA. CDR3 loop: CSVEDRRGNTEAFF. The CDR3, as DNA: TGCAGCGTTGAAGATCGGAGGGGGAACACTGAAGCTTTCTTT.

The CDR3 here is CATSDLGGTTSGEETSTDTQYF. The CDR3 DNA sequence: TGTGCCACCAGTGATTTGGGCGGAACGACTAGCGGAGAGGAAACTAGCACAGATACGCAGTATTTT. The chain uses TRBV24-1 and TRBJ2-3; TRBD2 matches at 9 bases. The CDR3 has 22 residues. CDR1 is KGHDR and CDR2 is SFDVKD in the germline V gene. V dropped 0 bases and J dropped 0; count of bases not matched to a gene: 18.

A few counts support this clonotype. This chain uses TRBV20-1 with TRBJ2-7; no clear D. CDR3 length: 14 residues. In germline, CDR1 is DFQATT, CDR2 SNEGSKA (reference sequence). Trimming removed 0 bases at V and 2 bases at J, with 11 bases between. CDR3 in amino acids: CSAREAGPTYEQYF. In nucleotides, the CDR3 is TGCAGTGCTAGAGAGGCAGGACCAACCTACGAGCAGTACTTC.

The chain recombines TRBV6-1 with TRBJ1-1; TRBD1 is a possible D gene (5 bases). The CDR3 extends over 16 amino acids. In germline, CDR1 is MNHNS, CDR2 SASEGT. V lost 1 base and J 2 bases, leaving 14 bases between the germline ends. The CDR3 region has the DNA TGTGCCAGCAGTGAAGGAGTCAGGGTGACTAACACTGAAGCTTTCTTT. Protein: CASSEGVRVTNTEAFF.

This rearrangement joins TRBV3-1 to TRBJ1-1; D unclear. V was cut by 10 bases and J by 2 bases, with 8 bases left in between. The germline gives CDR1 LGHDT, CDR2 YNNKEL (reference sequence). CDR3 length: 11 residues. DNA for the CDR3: TGTGCCACCGCAGATAACACTGAAGCTTTCTTT. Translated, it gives CATADNTEAFF.

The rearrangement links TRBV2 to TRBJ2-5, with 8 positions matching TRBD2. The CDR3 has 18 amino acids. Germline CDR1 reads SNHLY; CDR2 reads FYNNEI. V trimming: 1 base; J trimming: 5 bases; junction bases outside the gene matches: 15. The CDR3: CASSEGKLKGLVWETQYF. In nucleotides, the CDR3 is TGTGCCAGCAGTGAAGGGAAACTCAAGGGACTAGTTTGGGAGACCCAGTACTTC.

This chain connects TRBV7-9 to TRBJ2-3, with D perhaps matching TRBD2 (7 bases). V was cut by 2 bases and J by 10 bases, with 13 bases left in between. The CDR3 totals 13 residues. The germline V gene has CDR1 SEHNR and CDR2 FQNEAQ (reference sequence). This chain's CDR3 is CASSLPGGLPQYF. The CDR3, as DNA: TGTGCCAGCAGCTTACCCGGGGGGCTCCCGCAGTATTTT.

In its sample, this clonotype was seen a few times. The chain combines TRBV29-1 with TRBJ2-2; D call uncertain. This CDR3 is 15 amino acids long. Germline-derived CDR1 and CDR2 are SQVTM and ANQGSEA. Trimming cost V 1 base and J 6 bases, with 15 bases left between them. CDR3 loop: CSVEVQAGSAGELFF. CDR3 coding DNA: TGCAGCGTTGAAGTCCAGGCAGGTTCCGCCGGGGAGCTGTTTTTT.

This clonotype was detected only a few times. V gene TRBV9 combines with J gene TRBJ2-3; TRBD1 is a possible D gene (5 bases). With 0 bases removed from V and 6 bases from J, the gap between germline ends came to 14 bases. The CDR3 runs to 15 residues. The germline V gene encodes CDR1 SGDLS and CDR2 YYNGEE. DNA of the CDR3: TGTGCCAGCAGCGTAGCTCCTAATCCAGGGGATACGCAGTATTTT. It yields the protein CASSVAPNPGDTQYF. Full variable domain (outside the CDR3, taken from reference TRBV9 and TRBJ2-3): DSGVTQTPKHLITATGQRVTLRCSPRSGDLSVYWYQQSLDQGLQFLIQYYNGEERAKGNILERFSAQQFPDLHSELNLSSLELGDSALYFCASSVAPNPGDTQYFGPGTRLTVL.

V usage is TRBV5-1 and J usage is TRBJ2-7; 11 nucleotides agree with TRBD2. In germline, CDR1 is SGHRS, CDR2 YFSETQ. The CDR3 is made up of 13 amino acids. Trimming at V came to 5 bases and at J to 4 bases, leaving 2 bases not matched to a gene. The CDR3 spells CASRASGRYEQYF. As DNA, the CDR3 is TGCGCCAGCAGGGCTAGCGGGAGGTACGAGCAGTACTTC.

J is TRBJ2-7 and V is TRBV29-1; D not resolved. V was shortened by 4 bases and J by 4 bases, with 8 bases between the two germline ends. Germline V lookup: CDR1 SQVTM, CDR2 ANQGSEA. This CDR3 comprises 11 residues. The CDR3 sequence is CSVVVEYEQYF. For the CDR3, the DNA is TGCAGCGTTGTGGTGGAGTACGAGCAGTACTTC.